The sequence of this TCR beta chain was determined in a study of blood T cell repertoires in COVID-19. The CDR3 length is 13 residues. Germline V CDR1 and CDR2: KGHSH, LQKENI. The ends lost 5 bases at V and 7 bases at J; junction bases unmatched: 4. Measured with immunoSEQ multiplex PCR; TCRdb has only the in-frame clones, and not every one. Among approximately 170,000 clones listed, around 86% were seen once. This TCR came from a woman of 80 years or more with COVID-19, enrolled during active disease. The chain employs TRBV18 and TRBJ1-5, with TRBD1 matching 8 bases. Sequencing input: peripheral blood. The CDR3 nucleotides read TGTGCCAGCTCAGGACAGGGTGGCCAGCCCCAGCATTTT. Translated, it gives CASSGQGGQPQHF.